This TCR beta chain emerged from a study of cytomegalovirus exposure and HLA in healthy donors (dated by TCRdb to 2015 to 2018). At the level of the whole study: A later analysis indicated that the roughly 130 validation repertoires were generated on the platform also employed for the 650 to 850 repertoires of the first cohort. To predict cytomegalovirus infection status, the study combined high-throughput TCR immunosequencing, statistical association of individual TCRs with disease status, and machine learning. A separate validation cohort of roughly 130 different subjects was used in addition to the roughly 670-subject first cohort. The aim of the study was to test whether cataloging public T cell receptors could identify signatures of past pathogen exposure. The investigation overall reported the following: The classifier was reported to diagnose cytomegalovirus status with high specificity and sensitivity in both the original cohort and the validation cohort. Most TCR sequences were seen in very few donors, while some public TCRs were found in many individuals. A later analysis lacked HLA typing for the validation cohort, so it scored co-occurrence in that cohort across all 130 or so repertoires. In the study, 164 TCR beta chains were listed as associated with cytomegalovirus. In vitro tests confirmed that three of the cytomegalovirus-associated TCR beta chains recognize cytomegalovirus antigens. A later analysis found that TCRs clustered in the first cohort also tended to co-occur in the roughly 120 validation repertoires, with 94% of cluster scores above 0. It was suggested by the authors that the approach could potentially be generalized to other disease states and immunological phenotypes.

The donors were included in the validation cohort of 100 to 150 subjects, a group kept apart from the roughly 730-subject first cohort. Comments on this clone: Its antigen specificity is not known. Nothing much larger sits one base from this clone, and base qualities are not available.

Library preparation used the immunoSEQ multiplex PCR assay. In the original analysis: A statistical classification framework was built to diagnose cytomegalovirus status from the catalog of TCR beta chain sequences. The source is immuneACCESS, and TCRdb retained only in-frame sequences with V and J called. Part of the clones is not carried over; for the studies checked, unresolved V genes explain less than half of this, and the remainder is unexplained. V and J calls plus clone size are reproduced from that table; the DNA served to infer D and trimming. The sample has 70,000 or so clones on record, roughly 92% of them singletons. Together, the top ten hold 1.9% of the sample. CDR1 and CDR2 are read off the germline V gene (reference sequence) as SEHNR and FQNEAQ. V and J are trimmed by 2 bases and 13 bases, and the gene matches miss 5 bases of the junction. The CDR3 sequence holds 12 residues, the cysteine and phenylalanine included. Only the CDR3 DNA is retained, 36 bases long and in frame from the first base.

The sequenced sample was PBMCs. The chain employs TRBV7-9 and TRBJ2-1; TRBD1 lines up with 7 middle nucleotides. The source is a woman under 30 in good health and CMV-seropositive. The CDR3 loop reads CASSLRDSAQFF. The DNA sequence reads TGTGCCAGCAGCTTACGGGACAGTGCTCAGTTCTTC.